This T cell receptor (beta chain) was obtained from a study of PD-L1 blockade in urothelial cancer. Across the whole study: T cell content in blood samples showed a median of around 150,000.

Produced via immunoSEQ multiplex PCR; TCRdb's table is partial and in-frame only. This sample has approximately 100,000 clones, with about 85% found just once. J lost 0 bases, V lost 1 base, and 0 bases had no gene match. Germline V lookup: CDR1 SGHNT, CDR2 YYREEE (reference sequence). CDR3 length: 14 residues. The number of samples from each patient was between 1 and 8, taken pretreatment and on-treatment. V and J are TRBV5-4 and TRBJ1-2, with 7 bases aligning to TRBD1. This TCR derives from a man over 45 with urothelial cancer. The material was PBMCs, obtained around atezolizumab (anti-PD-L1) treatment. CDR3 coding DNA: TGTGCCAGCAGCTTGCAGGGGGCTAACTATGGCTACACCTTC. Protein product: CASSLQGANYGYTF.